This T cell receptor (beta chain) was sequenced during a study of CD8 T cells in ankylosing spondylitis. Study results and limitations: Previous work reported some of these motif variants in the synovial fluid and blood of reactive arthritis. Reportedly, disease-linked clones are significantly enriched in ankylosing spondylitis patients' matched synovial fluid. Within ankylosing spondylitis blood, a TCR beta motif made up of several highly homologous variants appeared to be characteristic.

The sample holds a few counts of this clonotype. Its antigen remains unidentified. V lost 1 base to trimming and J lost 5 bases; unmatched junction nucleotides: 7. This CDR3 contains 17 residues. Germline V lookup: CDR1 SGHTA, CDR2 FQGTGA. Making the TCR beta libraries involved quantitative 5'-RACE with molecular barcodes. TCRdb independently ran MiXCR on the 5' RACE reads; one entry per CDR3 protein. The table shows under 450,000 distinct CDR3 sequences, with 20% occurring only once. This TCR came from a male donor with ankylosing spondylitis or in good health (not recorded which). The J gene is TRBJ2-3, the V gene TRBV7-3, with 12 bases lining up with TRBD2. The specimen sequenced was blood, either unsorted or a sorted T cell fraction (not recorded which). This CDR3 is CASSLMSSGGALDTQYF. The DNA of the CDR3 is TGTGCCAGCAGCTTAATGTCTAGCGGGGGGGCCCTAGATACGCAGTATTTT.